This TCR beta chain is drawn from a study of T cell repertoires in cytomegalovirus infection. Study overall: Signatures in public TCR beta sequences pointed to both CMV infection and matching HLA type.

Germline-derived CDR1 and CDR2 are MNHEY and SVGAGI. Trimming removed 6 bases from V and 0 bases from J; junction bases left unmatched: 13. The length of the CDR3 is 18 residues. As regards this clonotype: What it recognizes is unknown.

TCRdb reanalysed the reads using MiXCR and keeps one entry per CDR3 protein. The table shows 450,000 to 600,000 distinct CDR3 sequences, with around a third occurring only once. The rearrangement joins TRBV6-5 to TRBJ2-2; 7 bases align to TRBD2. This specimen was cultured PBMCs, taken from culture after CMV antigen stimulation. This TCR derives from a human donor in good health (CMV status not recorded). Some clones in this sample may be carry-over from other donors' samples. For the CDR3, the DNA is TGTGCCAGCAGCCGGATAAAGACTAGCAGCTCGAACACCGGGGAGCTGTTTTTT. Translating it yields CASSRIKTSSSNTGELFF.